This TCR beta chain is drawn from a study of blood T cells in healthy people across ages. The wider study: Capturing about one barcoded beta molecule per two T cells was achieved by template switching.

Donors ranged from roughly 6 to 100 years old and were healthy Caucasians in Russia. Peripheral blood samples of 9 to 10 milliliters were drawn from each donor. The authors ran a second PCR of about 6 to 11 cycles using a sample-barcoded 5' primer and a J-beta primer mix. Each CDR3 protein gets one entry after TCRdb re-called the 5' RACE reads with MiXCR. The sample holds about 640,000 distinct CDR3 sequences, 25% to 35% seen once. V lost 4 bases and J lost 0, with 15 bases in between. CDR1 and CDR2 from the germline V gene are SGHNT and YYREEE (reference sequence). The CDR3 length is 16 residues. This clonotype appeared many times.

Sequenced material: blood. V usage is TRBV5-4 and J usage is TRBJ2-3, with D perhaps TRBD1 or TRBD2 (5 bases each). The origin of this receptor is a woman older than 75 in good health. CDR3 in DNA: TGTGCCAGCAGCCCCCCAGGGAGCCCTAGCACAGATACGCAGTATTTT. Amino acid sequence: CASSPPGSPSTDTQYF.